Below, 30 T cell receptor beta chains from the same sample are listed, as sequenced in a study of read filtering for tumor transcriptome and immune sequencing. The library was built from about 400 ng RNA with molecular barcoded adaptors for alpha/delta and beta/gamma chains. A single record per CDR3 protein comes from TCRdb applying MiXCR to the reads. This sample yields about 47,000 distinct CDR3 sequences, of which around 12% are seen a single time; more than 14% belongs to the top ten. Source material: a population of CD138-negative cells sorted from bone marrow. These TCRs come from a donor aged 40 or older with multiple myeloma.

This clonotype was counted many times. The chain is built from TRBV20-1 and TRBJ2-7; possible D gene TRBD2, 5 bases. Germline V gene sequence: CDR1 DFQATT, CDR2 SNEGSKA (reference sequence). Deletions cut 3 bases from V and 2 bases from J, with 17 bases between. This CDR3 spans 15 amino acids. CDR3 residues: CSASDPLSETYEQYF. CDR3 bases: TGCAGTGCTAGTGACCCACTTAGCGAGACCTACGAGCAGTACTTC.

The chain couples TRBV7-2 to TRBJ1-2; D is possibly TRBD1 (5 bases). Germline V lookup: CDR1 SGHTA, CDR2 FQGNSA. Trimming pared 8 bases from V and 0 bases from J, leaving 10 bases between. The CDR3 covers 13 residues. CDR3 in amino acids: CASARGANYGYTF. The CDR3 DNA follows: TGTGCCAGCGCACGGGGCGCTAACTATGGCTACACCTTC.

This clonotype is termed medium-sized. The chain has TRBV14 and TRBJ2-1; D remains unclear. The length of the CDR3 is 15 residues. V lost 1 base to trimming and J lost 0 bases, with 7 bases between them. The germline gives CDR1 SGHDN, CDR2 FVKESK. The CDR3 coding sequence is TGTGCCAGCAGCCAAGTCGCCAGCTCCTACAATGAGCAGTTCTTC. Protein product: CASSQVASSYNEQFF.

In its sample, this clonotype was seen many times. The rearrangement joins TRBV11-3 to TRBJ1-1, with a weak D call TRBD1 (5 bases). The V end lost 5 bases, the J end lost 6 bases, and 16 bases lay between the germline ends. CDR1 SGHNT and CDR2 YENEEA come from the germline V gene. This CDR3 has 14 residues. In DNA, the CDR3 is TGTGCCAGCAGCAAAGAGGGGTATAGTTCTGAAGCTTTCTTT. Protein sequence: CASSKEGYSSEAFF.

In this sample, this clonotype turned up many times. This chain connects TRBV29-1 to TRBJ2-5; D might be TRBD2 (6 bases). Trimming took 7 bases from V and 5 from J, leaving 20 bases between them. Germline lookup yields CDR1 SQVTM and CDR2 ANQGSEA. This CDR3 has 14 residues. The CDR3 DNA sequence: TGCAGCGGAACGGGAGCCTTAAGTAGGGAGACCCAGTACTTC. Protein sequence: CSGTGALSRETQYF.

The table lists this clonotype with many counts. The V call is TRBV9, the J call TRBJ2-5, with D possibly matching TRBD2 (5 bases). V lost 0 bases and J lost 5, with 8 bases in between. Germline CDR1 and CDR2: SGDLS and YYNGEE. The CDR3 has 13 residues. The CDR3 region is CASSVGAAETQYF. Here the CDR3 DNA reads TGTGCCAGCAGCGTAGGAGCGGCGGAGACCCAGTACTTC.

In its sample, this clonotype ranks as medium-sized. The chain uses TRBV2 and TRBJ2-1, with D possibly matching TRBD2 (7 bases). V lost 3 bases to trimming and J lost 4 bases, with 13 bases between them. The germline gives CDR1 SNHLY, CDR2 FYNNEI. The CDR3 has 15 amino acids. The CDR3 DNA is TGTGCCAGCAGTGAGGCGGGGGCTACTTACAATGAGCAGTTCTTC. This codes for CASSEAGATYNEQFF.

This clonotype occurred many times. V and J are TRBV29-1 and TRBJ2-1; D is unresolved. The germline V gene has CDR1 SQVTM and CDR2 ANQGSEA. Trimming stripped 0 bases from V and 9 bases from J, with 12 bases between. The CDR3 has 13 amino acids. The CDR3 nucleotides read TGCAGCGTTGAAGATCGCGTGGGAAGTGAGCAGTTCTTC. It translates to CSVEDRVGSEQFF.

This clonotype was seen repeatedly, ten times or more. The V call is TRBV11-2, the J call TRBJ2-3; 7 nucleotides match TRBD2. The CDR3 is 14 amino acids. Germline CDR1 and CDR2: SGHAT and FQNNGV. The trim removed 5 bases at V and 0 bases at J, leaving 2 bases unmatched. The CDR3: CASSRGGSTDTQYF. The CDR3 DNA follows: TGTGCCAGCAGCCGCGGGGGAAGCACAGATACGCAGTATTTT.

The sample holds many counts of this clonotype. V gene TRBV6-2 or TRBV6-3 combines with J gene TRBJ1-5, with 7 bases matching TRBD1. The CDR3 covers 20 residues. CDR1 and CDR2 (germline): MNHEY, SVGEGT. The V segment lost 2 bases and the J segment 4 bases; nucleotides outside the gene matches: 20. The CDR3 DNA is TGTGCCAGCAGTTACGAAATTGAAACTCGGGACAGCGGAAAGAATCAGCCCCAGCATTTT. Translating it yields CASSYEIETRDSGKNQPQHF.

A remark on this clonotype: A much larger clone is a single base away; this may be a read error. V and J are TRBV3-1 and TRBJ1-1; tentatively, D is TRBD1 (5 bases). The V gene lost 4 bases and the J gene lost 12 bases, with 18 bases spanning the gap. Germline lookup yields CDR1 LGHDT and CDR2 YNNKEL (reference sequence). This CDR3 contains 13 residues. CDR3 bases: TGTGCCAGCAGCCGTCAAGGGGCAGATGCATCTTTCTTT. It codes for CASSRQGADASFF.

This clonotype came up many times. The rearrangement joins TRBV11-2 to TRBJ2-1; unclear D gene. Trimming removed 8 bases at V and 6 bases at J, with 5 bases between. The CDR3 loop spans 10 amino acids. Germline V lookup: CDR1 SGHAT, CDR2 FQNNGV. The CDR3 reads CASSLNEQFF. CDR3 nucleotide sequence: TGTGCCAGCTCGCTCAATGAGCAGTTCTTC. The full variable domain, in which reference TRBV11-2 and TRBJ2-1 provide the parts outside the CDR3, is EAGVAQSPRYKIIEKRQSVAFWCNPISGHATLYWYQQILGQGPKLLIQFQNNGVVDDSQLPKDRFSAERLKGVDSTLKIQPAKLEDSAVYLCASSLNEQFFGPGTRLTVL.

The CDR3 spells CASSQQRAYNEQFF. CDR3 in DNA: TGTGCCAGCAGCCAACAACGGGCTTACAATGAGCAGTTCTTC. V and J are TRBV14 and TRBJ2-1; no reliable D call. The V and J ends lost 2 bases and 4 bases respectively, with 9 bases between them. The CDR3 has 14 amino acids. CDR1 and CDR2 (germline): SGHDN, FVKESK.

This clonotype was seen at least ten times. V and J are TRBV7-9 and TRBJ2-1, with TRBD2 as a possible D gene (5 bases). Between the trimmed V and J ends, which lost 1 base and 9 bases, there was a span of 10 bases. The CDR3 runs to 13 residues. Germline values: CDR1 SEHNR, CDR2 FQNEAQ (reference sequence). CDR3 sequence: CASSLVKEGEQFF. In DNA form, the CDR3 reads TGTGCCAGCAGCTTAGTTAAAGAGGGTGAGCAGTTCTTC.

This clonotype was counted many times. This chain connects TRBV29-1 to TRBJ1-1; 11 bases are shared with TRBD1. There are 15 residues in the CDR3. V shed 6 bases, J shed 4 bases, and the junction held 10 bases outside the gene matches. Germline V gene sequence: CDR1 SQVTM, CDR2 ANQGSEA. The CDR3 loop is CSVEGTGGRVTEAFF. CDR3 DNA: TGCAGCGTCGAGGGGACAGGGGGAAGGGTCACTGAAGCTTTCTTT. The full variable domain, rest sourced from reference TRBV29-1 and TRBJ1-1, is SAVISQKPSRDICQRGTSLTIQCQVDSQVTMMFWYRQQPGQSLTLIATANQGSEATYESGFVIDKFPISRPNLTFSTLTVSNMSPEDSSIYLCSVEGTGGRVTEAFFGQGTRLTVV.

This clonotype came up many times. The V and J genes are TRBV12-3 or TRBV12-4 and TRBJ2-2, with TRBD2 as a possible D gene (5 bases). V was pared by 7 bases and J by 3 bases, with 12 bases between. This CDR3 contains 14 residues. The CDR3 sequence is CASTRRTDTGELFF. CDR3 sequence (DNA): TGTGCCAGCACCCGACGGACTGACACCGGGGAGCTGTTTTTT.

Many counts were recorded for this clonotype. The chain has TRBV20-1 and TRBJ2-6; possible D gene TRBD2, 5 bases. The V gene's germline CDR1 is DFQATT and CDR2 SNEGSKA (reference sequence). The V gene lost 1 base and the J gene lost 2 bases, with 9 bases spanning the gap. This CDR3 contains 15 residues. The CDR3 nucleotides are TGCAGTGCTAGAGGAGGACTGACTGGGGCCAACGTCCTGACTTTC. Protein sequence: CSARGGLTGANVLTF.

This clonotype showed up many times. V usage is TRBV11-3 and J usage is TRBJ2-1, with D hard to call. Germline CDR1 is SGHNT and CDR2 is YENEEA. The CDR3 extends over 13 amino acids. The V end was cut by 0 bases, the J end by 6 bases, with 6 bases between. The CDR3 spells CASSLDPPNEQFF. CDR3 coding DNA: TGTGCCAGCAGCTTAGATCCCCCCAATGAGCAGTTCTTC.

This clonotype occurred many times. The rearrangement links TRBV7-2 to TRBJ2-2, with 7 bases aligning to TRBD2. The CDR3 length is 16 residues. V lost 0 bases, J lost 6 bases, and 7 bases stayed unmatched. The germline gives CDR1 SGHTA, CDR2 FQGNSA. For the CDR3, the DNA is TGTGCCAGCAGCTTAGCGTTCGCGGGAGTGGCCGGGGAGCTGTTTTTT. Translating gives CASSLAFAGVAGELFF.

This clonotype came up a few times. This chain uses TRBV7-9 with TRBJ2-5, with 9 bases lining up with TRBD1. This CDR3 region has 16 residues. The V gene end was trimmed by 5 bases and the J gene end by 3 bases; junction bases not matched to a gene: 10. Germline V gene data show CDR1 as SEHNR and CDR2 as FQNEAQ (reference sequence). The DNA of the CDR3 is TGTGCCAGCAGCCCGGGGTCGGGACAGGGCAAAGAGACCCAGTACTTC. As protein: CASSPGSGQGKETQYF.

At least ten counts were recorded for this clonotype. The V and J genes are TRBV5-1 and TRBJ1-1; D might be TRBD1 (5 bases). Germline V gives CDR1 SGHRS, CDR2 YFSETQ. The CDR3 runs to 14 residues. V was clipped by 4 bases and J by 3 bases, with 13 bases between them. CDR3 protein: CASSPGQSHTEAFF. The CDR3 coding sequence is TGCGCCAGCAGCCCGGGGCAGTCGCACACTGAAGCTTTCTTT.

This clonotype was seen many times. V usage is TRBV10-3 and J usage is TRBJ2-3, with D possibly being TRBD1 (6 bases). The germline CDR1 and CDR2 sequences are ENHRY and SYGVKD. The CDR3 extends over 17 amino acids. The V and J ends lost 5 bases and 4 bases respectively, with 22 bases between them. CDR3 amino acids: CAISPTGPRSLADTQYF. CDR3 coding DNA: TGTGCCATCAGTCCCACAGGGCCTAGATCGCTTGCAGATACGCAGTATTTT.

This clonotype was picked up many times. CDR3 in amino acids: CASSQDGQGAADTQYF. CDR3 nucleotide sequence: TGCGCCAGCAGCCAAGATGGGCAGGGGGCAGCAGATACGCAGTATTTT. J is TRBJ2-3 and V is TRBV4-3, with 8 bases fitting TRBD1. Germline values: CDR1 LGHNA, CDR2 YSLEER. The CDR3 totals 16 residues. V lost 0 bases to trimming and J lost 4 bases; unmatched junction nucleotides: 6.

To note about this clonotype: It may be a read error: a sequence one base away is much more abundant. It is likely a read error, because the conserved phenylalanine at the end of the CDR3 is missing. The chain carries TRBV27 and TRBJ2-5; 8 nucleotides line up with TRBD1. The CDR3 extends over 15 amino acids. Germline CDR1 reads MNHEY; CDR2 reads SMNVEV (reference sequence). After removal of 6 bases from V and 3 bases from J, the junction contained 9 bases not matched to a gene. In nucleotides, the CDR3 is TGTGCCAGCAGGATATCCCGGACAGGGAAAGAGACCCAGTACGTC. Amino acids: CASRISRTGKETQYV.

This clonotype turned up a few times. With a much larger clone just one base away, this may be a read error. The conserved phenylalanine or tryptophan is not found at the CDR3 terminus, so this likely reflects a read error. This chain connects TRBV24-1 to TRBJ2-3; no clear D. Per germline, CDR1 KGHDR and CDR2 SFDVKD. V was shortened by 3 bases and J by 2 bases, with 8 bases between the two germline ends. The CDR3 loop spans 14 amino acids. The DNA for the CDR3 is TGTGCCACCAGTGATAACCACCTCACAGATACGCAGTATCTT. Protein: CATSDNHLTDTQYL.

Ten or more counts support this clonotype. This rearrangement joins TRBV6-5 to TRBJ1-1; maybe TRBD1 (6 bases). CDR3 length: 14 residues. Trimming took off 5 bases at V and 3 bases at J, with 13 bases between the two ends. Germline lookup yields CDR1 MNHEY and CDR2 SVGAGI. CDR3 in amino acids: CASSDQGRDTEAFF. The DNA of the CDR3 is TGTGCCAGCAGTGATCAGGGGCGGGACACTGAAGCTTTCTTT.

This clonotype was seen more than once but under ten times. This chain links TRBV18 with TRBJ1-1; D is possibly TRBD1 (5 bases). This CDR3 spans 13 amino acids. V was clipped by 5 bases and J by 1 base, with 8 bases between them. The V gene's germline CDR1 is KGHSH and CDR2 LQKENI. CDR3 protein: CASSTDRNTEAFF. Here the CDR3 DNA reads TGTGCCAGCTCAACCGACAGGAACACTGAAGCTTTCTTT.

This clonotype was detected many times. V is TRBV2 and J is TRBJ1-1, with 7 positions matching TRBD1. Germline loops: CDR1 SNHLY, CDR2 FYNNEI. Trimming took 4 bases from V and 1 from J; bases not matched to a gene: 3. The CDR3 runs to 14 residues. The CDR3 loop is CASSGTGQNTEAFF. The CDR3 bases are TGTGCCAGCAGTGGGACAGGCCAGAACACTGAAGCTTTCTTT.

This clonotype was detected ten times or more. V usage is TRBV7-6 and J usage is TRBJ2-3; D not certain. The CDR3 loop spans 14 amino acids. V was cut by 1 base and J by 4 bases, with 9 bases left in between. CDR1 is SGHVS, CDR2 FNYEAQ, per germline. The CDR3 reads CASSLVGQADTQYF. CDR3 DNA: TGTGCCAGCAGCTTAGTTGGGCAGGCAGATACGCAGTATTTT.

About this clonotype: This clone may be a read error of a much larger clone one base away. This sequence joins TRBV6-5 and TRBJ2-3; 8 bases align to TRBD1. Germline-derived CDR1 and CDR2 are MNHEY and SVGAGI. This CDR3 is 15 amino acids long. CDR3 region: CAGSSDRVFGDTQYF. The CDR3 DNA follows: TGTGCCGGCAGTTCGGACAGGGTGTTCGGAGATACGCAGTATTTT.